The 16 T cell receptor beta chains below all came from one sample that was sequenced in a study of T-cell reconstitution after alpha-beta-depleted transplantation in children (dated by TCRdb to about 2016). The treatment or condition label, as the study defines it: allogeneic hematopoietic cell transplantation with graft depleted of TCRalphabeta T cells and CD19 B cells. The library was prepared using PCR. These reads were obtained on an Illumina HiSeq 2500. TCR libraries were prepared with molecular barcoding, using unique molecular identifiers to normalize TCRbeta repertoire quantification. TCRdb trimmed public reads at Q25 via fastp, called clones via MiXCR and kept in-frame beta chains. Every entry covers one CDR3 protein and lists the most common genes and DNA from its rows. Across this sample there are roughly 310,000 distinct CDR3 sequences, with roughly 21% seen only once. The ten most abundant clones make up approximately 11% of the sample.

The sequencing used PBMCs, mostly from graft donor cells, collected 180 days after TCRalphabeta/CD19-depleted stem cell transplant. Source of these receptors: a male patient between 5 and 17 years old who had a stem cell transplant for acute lymphoblastic leukemia, so the T cells may come from the graft donor.

This chain joins TRBV30 and TRBJ2-5, with TRBD1 identical over 11 bases. The germline CDR1 and CDR2 sequences are GTSNPN and SVGIG (reference sequence). The length of the CDR3 is 15 residues. The V gene end was trimmed by 1 base and the J gene end by 1 base; junction bases not matched to a gene: 2. CDR3 region: CAWSGDRGIQETQYF. The CDR3 coding sequence is TGTGCCTGGAGTGGGGACAGGGGGATCCAAGAGACCCAGTACTTC.

The CDR3 nucleotides read TGCGCCAGCAGCTTCAAAGGAGATACGCAGTATTTT. It yields the protein CASSFKGDTQYF. The rearrangement links TRBV5-1 to TRBJ2-3, with no clear D. V lost 2 bases, J lost 5 bases, and 6 bases lay in between. CDR1 is SGHRS and CDR2 is YFSETQ in the germline V gene. The CDR3 contains 12 residues.

V is TRBV29-1 and J is TRBJ1-2; 8 nucleotides match TRBD1. Germline CDR1 SQVTM, CDR2 ANQGSEA. CDR3 length: 13 residues. Unmatched junction bases numbered 7, after V lost 5 bases and J lost 5 bases. CDR3: CSVRGQGGYGYTF. CDR3 nucleotides: TGCAGCGTTCGTGGACAGGGCGGATATGGCTACACCTTC.

The CDR3 loop reads CASSLGRRSNQPQHF. CDR3 DNA: TGTGCCAGCAGCTTGGGACGTAGGAGCAATCAGCCCCAGCATTTT. V usage is TRBV11-2 and J usage is TRBJ1-5; D perhaps matches TRBD1 (5 bases). The V end was cut by 3 bases, the J end by 1 base, with 10 bases between. Germline assignment: CDR1 SGHAT and CDR2 FQNNGV. The CDR3 extends over 15 amino acids.

This clonotype was detected only a few times. This chain uses TRBV2 with TRBJ2-5, with 8 positions matching TRBD2. The germline V gene encodes CDR1 SNHLY and CDR2 FYNNEI. Losses at the gene ends were 7 bases for V and 3 bases for J; bases not matched to a gene: 13. CDR3 size: 16 residues. In nucleotides, the CDR3 is TGTGCCAGCAATCGCAGAGTCGACGGGGGGGAAGAGACCCAGTACTTC. It codes for CASNRRVDGGEETQYF.

The rearrangement joins TRBV7-9 to TRBJ2-1; D uncertain. The CDR3 runs to 14 residues. Trimming removed 7 bases at V and 1 base at J, with 11 bases between. Germline V gene sequence: CDR1 SEHNR, CDR2 FQNEAQ (reference sequence). The CDR3 DNA reads as TGTGCCAGCATCTCGTGGGAATCCTACAATGAGCAGTTCTTC. Residues: CASISWESYNEQFF.

The chain is built from TRBV6-5 and TRBJ2-7, with 8 nucleotides matching TRBD1. CDR3 size: 16 residues. V was clipped by 2 bases and J by 0 bases; unmatched bases: 6. Germline lookup yields CDR1 MNHEY and CDR2 SVGAGI. CDR3 bases: TGTGCCAGCAGTTACCCCAGGGGGCCCACCTCCTACGAGCAGTACTTC. Its protein is CASSYPRGPTSYEQYF.

This clonotype came up a few times. J is TRBJ2-4 and V is TRBV6-1; perhaps D is TRBD1 or TRBD2 (5 bases each). The CDR3 length is 12 residues. Germline CDR1 MNHNS, CDR2 SASEGT. V shed 7 bases and J shed 8 bases, with 12 bases lying between them. CDR3 nucleotides: TGTGCCAGCACAGGGAAGAGGGACATTCAGTACTTC. The encoded protein is CASTGKRDIQYF.

The chain is built from TRBV20-1 and TRBJ2-1, with unresolved D. The germline V gene has CDR1 DFQATT and CDR2 SNEGSKA (reference sequence). The V end lost 4 bases, the J end lost 4 bases, and 14 bases lay between the germline ends. CDR3 size: 14 residues. This CDR3 reads CSATGHSWYNEQFF. The CDR3 DNA follows: TGCAGTGCTACCGGGCACTCATGGTACAATGAGCAGTTCTTC.

This clonotype is a singleton in its sample. J is TRBJ2-1 and V is TRBV18, with D uncertain. The length of the CDR3 is 11 residues. Germline V gives CDR1 KGHSH, CDR2 LQKENI. Trimming shortened V by 6 bases and J by 7 bases, and 7 bases separated the two germline ends. The CDR3 DNA is TGTGCCAGCTCGGATAAAAATGAGCAGTTCTTC. This translates into CASSDKNEQFF.

There are a few counts of this clonotype. The rearrangement links TRBV20-1 to TRBJ2-5; D unresolved. Trimming shortened V by 0 bases and J by 0 bases, and 8 bases separated the two germline ends. The CDR3 covers 14 residues. Germline V gives CDR1 DFQATT, CDR2 SNEGSKA (reference sequence). The chain's CDR3 is CSAREVLHQETQYF. The DNA of the CDR3 is TGCAGTGCTAGAGAAGTGCTTCACCAAGAGACCCAGTACTTC.

In its sample, this clonotype was seen a few times. This chain uses TRBV7-2 with TRBJ1-5; no reliable D call. Germline CDR1 is SGHTA and CDR2 is FQGNSA. The CDR3 loop spans 15 amino acids. V was clipped by 5 bases and J by 2 bases, with 13 bases between them. CDR3 amino acids: CASSRDRWGNQPQHF. DNA for the CDR3: TGTGCCAGCAGCCGAGATCGATGGGGCAATCAGCCCCAGCATTTT.

This clonotype was detected only a few times. V usage is TRBV6-1 and J usage is TRBJ1-5; D gene uncertain. CDR1 is MNHNS, CDR2 SASEGT, per germline. Deletions cut 6 bases from V and 7 bases from J, with 19 bases between. The CDR3 runs 15 residues. CDR3 sequence reads: CASSQGRTGRQPQHF. CDR3 DNA sequence: TGTGCCAGCAGCCAAGGACGTACGGGTAGGCAGCCCCAGCATTTT.

This clonotype turned up a few times. The chain combines TRBV15 with TRBJ2-5; D gene uncertain. Germline V gene data show CDR1 as LNHNV and CDR2 as YYDKDF (reference sequence). The V end was cut by 2 bases, the J end by 2 bases, with 6 bases between. There are 13 residues in the CDR3. CDR3 nucleotide sequence: TGTGCCACCAGCAGACACCAGCAAGAGACCCAGTACTTC. Its protein product is CATSRHQQETQYF.

This chain connects TRBV4-1 to TRBJ2-7; possible D gene TRBD2, 7 bases. The V end was cut by 2 bases, the J end by 5 bases, with 16 bases between. This CDR3 has 15 amino acids. Looked up from germline, CDR1 is MGHRA and CDR2 is YSYEKL. The CDR3 DNA sequence: TGCGCCAGCAGCCAATGGGAGGGGGGCTACGACGAGCAGTACTTC. Translation: CASSQWEGGYDEQYF.

The chain employs TRBV5-1 and TRBJ1-5, with D uncertain. CDR3 length: 13 amino acids. V was pared by 1 base and J by 5 bases, with 7 bases between. Germline V CDR1 and CDR2: SGHRS, YFSETQ. The CDR3 region has the DNA TGCGCCAGCAGCTTGACTAGTTATCAGCCCCAGCATTTT. Amino acid sequence: CASSLTSYQPQHF.